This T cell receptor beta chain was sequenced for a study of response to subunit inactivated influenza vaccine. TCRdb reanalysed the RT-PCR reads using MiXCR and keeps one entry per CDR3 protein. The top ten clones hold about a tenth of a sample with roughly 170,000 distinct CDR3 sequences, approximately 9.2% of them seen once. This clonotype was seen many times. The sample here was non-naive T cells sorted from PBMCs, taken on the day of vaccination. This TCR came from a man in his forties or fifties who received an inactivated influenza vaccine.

This CDR3 reads CASSSITGGYEQYF. The CDR3 DNA reads TGTGCCAGCTCATCAATTACAGGGGGCTACGAGCAGTACTTC. The rearrangement links TRBV18 to TRBJ2-7; 8 positions match TRBD1. Losses at the gene ends were 5 bases for V and 3 bases for J; bases not matched to a gene: 6. The CDR3 has 14 residues. Germline-derived CDR1 and CDR2 are KGHSH and LQKENI.